The 27 T cell receptor beta chains given below trace back to one sample, sequenced in a study of cytomegalovirus exposure and HLA in healthy donors. Clones were sequenced by immunoSEQ multiplex PCR, and TCRdb holds only the in-frame ones, with some missing. The sample has around 110,000 clones, 88% seen once. Specimen: PBMCs. The receptors here all came from a woman aged 18-35 years in good health and CMV-seropositive.

This clone was recorded once. The V gene is TRBV7-8, the J gene TRBJ1-5; D call uncertain. The CDR3 spans 12 residues. In germline, CDR1 is SGHVS, CDR2 FQNEAQ. Trimming removed 5 bases from V and 4 bases from J, with 6 bases in between. CDR3 DNA sequence: TGTGCCAGCAGCCCCCGTAATCAGCCCCAGCATTTT. Translated: CASSPRNQPQHF. The whole variable domain, remainder taken from reference TRBV7-8 and TRBJ1-5, is GAGVSQSPRYKVAKRGQDVALRCDPISGHVSLFWYQQALGQGPEFLTYFQNEAQLDKSGLPSDRFFAERPEGSVSTLKIQRTQQEDSAVYLCASSPRNQPQHFGDGTRLSIL.

The chain joins TRBV9 to TRBJ2-5; tentative D call: TRBD2 (7 bases). Between the trimmed V and J ends, which lost 0 bases and 3 bases, there was a span of 9 bases. Germline CDR1 SGDLS, CDR2 YYNGEE. The CDR3 is 14 residues long. As DNA, the CDR3 is TGTGCCAGCAGCGTAGAAGGGGGGGAAGAGACCCAGTACTTC. Protein: CASSVEGGEETQYF.

The chain carries TRBV5-6 and TRBJ2-5; TRBD1 aligns across 8 bases. Trimming took 4 bases from V and 3 from J; bases not matched to a gene: 14. Germline values: CDR1 SGHDT, CDR2 YYEEEE. The length of the CDR3 is 17 residues. This CDR3 is CASSHTRRDRPEETQYF. CDR3 nucleotide sequence: TGTGCCAGCAGCCATACCCGCCGGGACAGGCCTGAAGAGACCCAGTACTTC.

The rearrangement uses TRBV27 and TRBJ1-2; no firm D call. With 8 bases removed from V and 4 bases from J, the gap between germline ends came to 20 bases. The CDR3 sequence is 15 residues long. Per the germline V gene, CDR1 is MNHEY and CDR2 is SMNVEV (reference sequence). The CDR3 DNA reads as TGTGCCAGCTCCCGATCTCAGACGGAGATCTATGGCTACACCTTC. This translates into CASSRSQTEIYGYTF.

The chain joins TRBV11-2 to TRBJ2-5; 13 bases line up with TRBD2. Unmatched junction bases numbered 5, after V lost 5 bases and J lost 2 bases. In germline, CDR1 is SGHAT, CDR2 FQNNGV. The CDR3 has 16 amino acids. The CDR3: CASSPRTSGGQETQYF. In DNA, the CDR3 is TGTGCCAGCAGCCCAAGGACTAGCGGGGGACAAGAGACCCAGTACTTC.

The table lists this clone with a count of one. This chain connects TRBV10-3 to TRBJ2-5; 10 nucleotides line up with TRBD2. Germline CDR1 ENHRY, CDR2 SYGVKD. Trimming at V came to 4 bases and at J to 2 bases, leaving 4 bases not matched to a gene. This CDR3 region has 15 residues. The CDR3 sequence is CAISAASGGQETQYF. As DNA, the CDR3 is TGTGCCATCAGTGCGGCTAGCGGGGGACAAGAGACCCAGTACTTC.

The chain employs TRBV6-1 and TRBJ2-3; 12 nucleotides line up with TRBD1. The germline gives CDR1 MNHNS, CDR2 SASEGT. There are 16 residues in the CDR3. Losses at the gene ends were 4 bases for V and 6 bases for J; bases not matched to a gene: 8. The CDR3 protein is CASSGTGTGGADTQYF. The CDR3 nucleotides are TGTGCCAGCAGTGGGACCGGGACAGGGGGCGCTGATACGCAGTATTTT.

The V gene is TRBV27, the J gene TRBJ1-1; 8 nucleotides match TRBD1. CDR1 is MNHEY and CDR2 is SMNVEV in the germline V gene (reference sequence). Trimming cost V 10 bases and J 1 base; bases outside gene matches: 8. The CDR3 loop spans 14 amino acids. Here the CDR3 reads CATRPRGRNTEAFF. The CDR3 DNA is TGTGCCACGAGACCCAGGGGGCGGAACACTGAAGCTTTCTTT.

This chain uses TRBV14 with TRBJ2-3; weak D call: TRBD2 (6 bases). Trimming cost V 4 bases and J 6 bases, with 23 bases left between them. There are 17 residues in the CDR3. From germline, CDR1 is SGHDN and CDR2 FVKESK. CDR3 coding DNA: TGTGCCAGCAGCCCGACTAGGACGAGCTTGGGGCGGGATACGCAGTATTTT. Its translation: CASSPTRTSLGRDTQYF.

This chain uses TRBV6-5 with TRBJ1-1; D call uncertain. The CDR3 spans 15 residues. Germline loops: CDR1 MNHEY, CDR2 SVGAGI. V shed 5 bases and J shed 3 bases, with 16 bases lying between them. CDR3 bases: TGTGCCAGCAGTGTAATGGCATCGCAGTACACTGAAGCTTTCTTT. It codes for CASSVMASQYTEAFF.

V is TRBV29-1 and J is TRBJ2-2, with a tentative D call TRBD1 (6 bases). The CDR3 is 14 residues long. The germline V and J ends were trimmed by 7 bases and 0 bases, with 12 bases remaining between them. CDR1 is SQVTM, CDR2 ANQGSEA, per germline. Here the CDR3 DNA reads TGCAGCGCGGCAGGACAGACGAACACCGGGGAGCTGTTTTTT. It specifies CSAAGQTNTGELFF.

The chain links TRBV6-5 to TRBJ2-5, with D unresolved. V lost 3 bases, J lost 2 bases, and 10 bases lay in between. Per germline, CDR1 MNHEY and CDR2 SVGAGI. This CDR3 comprises 14 residues. The CDR3 is CASSYSLEQETQYF. CDR3 coding DNA: TGTGCCAGCAGTTATTCCTTGGAGCAAGAGACCCAGTACTTC.

CDR3 amino acids: CASNGLTNTEAFF. The CDR3 DNA sequence: TGTGCCAGCAACGGACTAACGAACACTGAAGCTTTCTTT. The rearrangement joins TRBV2 to TRBJ1-1, with no clear D. CDR1 is SNHLY, CDR2 FYNNEI, per germline. The CDR3 runs to 13 residues. With 7 bases removed from V and 1 base from J, the gap between germline ends came to 10 bases.

The count of this clone is one. The gene calls are TRBV9 and TRBJ2-2, with 11 positions matching TRBD2. The length of the CDR3 is 15 residues. With 3 bases clipped from V and 6 bases from J, the junction kept 4 bases outside the gene matches. Germline CDR1 and CDR2: SGDLS and YYNGEE. The DNA for the CDR3 is TGTGCCAGCAGCGGACTAGCGGGGCTTTCCGGGGAGCTGTTTTTT. Its translation: CASSGLAGLSGELFF.

This rearrangement joins TRBV19 to TRBJ1-2; 12 nucleotides align to TRBD1. Trimming removed 3 bases from V and 1 base from J; junction bases left unmatched: 6. This CDR3 is 17 amino acids long. Germline loops: CDR1 LNHDA, CDR2 SQIVND (reference sequence). The CDR3 sequence is CASSIRDRGLGNYGYTF. As DNA, the CDR3 is TGTGCCAGTAGTATTAGGGACAGGGGGCTCGGTAACTATGGCTACACCTTC. Full variable domain (missing parts from reference TRBV19 and TRBJ1-2): DGGITQSPKYLFRKEGQNVTLSCEQNLNHDAMYWYRQDPGQGLRLIYYSQIVNDFQKGDIAEGYSVSREKKESFPLTVTSAQKNPTAFYLCASSIRDRGLGNYGYTFGSGTRLTVV.

This CDR3 reads CASSIGQVEETQYF. For the CDR3, the DNA is TGTGCCAGCAGTATTGGACAGGTAGAAGAGACCCAGTACTTC. The chain carries TRBV2 and TRBJ2-5; 7 positions agree with TRBD1. This CDR3 spans 14 amino acids. With 5 bases clipped from V and 3 bases from J, the junction kept 6 bases outside the gene matches. CDR1 and CDR2 (germline): SNHLY, FYNNEI.

The chain employs TRBV5-8 and TRBJ2-7, with 8 positions matching TRBD1. Losses at the gene ends were 6 bases for V and 3 bases for J; bases not matched to a gene: 8. This CDR3 region has 14 residues. Germline assignment: CDR1 SGHTS and CDR2 YDEGEE. The CDR3 reads CASNLPGQVYEQYF. The CDR3 DNA follows: TGTGCCAGCAATTTGCCGGGACAGGTCTACGAGCAGTACTTC.

This clone was seen only once. The rearrangement links TRBV13 to TRBJ1-2, with D perhaps matching TRBD1 (5 bases). The CDR3 covers 13 residues. Germline CDR1 reads PRHDT; CDR2 reads FYEKMQ (reference sequence). The germline V and J ends were trimmed by 6 bases and 4 bases, with 12 bases remaining between them. CDR3: CASSGGTGYGYTF. The CDR3 DNA reads as TGTGCCAGCAGTGGGGGGACGGGCTATGGCTACACCTTC.

The V and J genes are TRBV6-4 and TRBJ2-3; 11 bases fit TRBD2. CDR1 MRHNA and CDR2 SNTAGT come from the germline V gene. After removal of 2 bases from V and 5 bases from J, the junction contained 6 bases not matched to a gene. The CDR3 is 16 amino acids. CDR3 amino acids: CASSDGSGGAQDTQYF. The CDR3 DNA sequence: TGTGCCAGCAGTGACGGTAGCGGGGGGGCCCAAGATACGCAGTATTTT.

This clone was seen just once. The V and J genes are TRBV4-1 and TRBJ2-7; D remains unclear. Germline CDR1 and CDR2: MGHRA and YSYEKL. The CDR3 has 16 amino acids. V lost 1 base and J lost 1, with 14 bases in between. The CDR3 DNA follows: TGCGCCAGCAGCCAAGTTCCCGCACGAGAGTCCTACGAGCAGTACTTC. This encodes CASSQVPARESYEQYF.

V is TRBV28 and J is TRBJ2-6; maybe TRBD1 (6 bases). The CDR3 is 17 residues long. V lost 6 bases to trimming and J lost 0 bases, with 15 bases between them. Germline V gene sequence: CDR1 MDHEN, CDR2 SYDVKM. CDR3 in amino acids: CASSYRGHHSGANVLTF. DNA of the CDR3: TGTGCCAGCAGCTACCGGGGACACCACTCTGGGGCCAACGTCCTGACTTTC.

V is TRBV28 and J is TRBJ1-1; possible D gene TRBD1, 5 bases. The ends were cut back, 6 bases at V and 11 bases at J, with 16 bases in the middle. Germline lookup yields CDR1 MDHEN and CDR2 SYDVKM. CDR3 size: 12 residues. The chain's CDR3 is CASSPQVVGAFF. The CDR3 DNA reads as TGTGCCAGCAGCCCACAGGTCGTGGGGGCTTTCTTT.

The chain recombines TRBV14 with TRBJ1-2, with TRBD1 as a possible D gene (5 bases). The V and J ends lost 4 bases and 4 bases respectively, with 13 bases between them. Germline V gene lookup returns CDR1 SGHDN and CDR2 FVKESK. The length of the CDR3 is 14 residues. In nucleotides, the CDR3 is TGTGCCAGCAGCCCCTCGGGGAGGGGCTATGGCTACACCTTC. Protein product: CASSPSGRGYGYTF.

The gene calls are TRBV27 and TRBJ1-2; D is perhaps TRBD1 (5 bases). CDR1 MNHEY and CDR2 SMNVEV come from the germline V gene (reference sequence). V lost 3 bases and J 2 bases, leaving 16 bases between the germline ends. There are 16 residues in the CDR3. CDR3 DNA sequence: TGTGCCAGCAGTTTGGGGGGGGGTACCGGGAACTATGGCTACACCTTC. Translated, it gives CASSLGGGTGNYGYTF.

This chain links TRBV10-1 with TRBJ2-2; 9 bases match TRBD2. Germline loops: CDR1 WNHNN, CDR2 SYGVQD (reference sequence). The CDR3 is 15 residues long. V lost 4 bases and J lost 7; bases outside the gene matches: 7. The DNA of the CDR3 is TGCGCCAGCAGTGGGTCGGGACTAGCCGGCGGGGAGCTGTTTTTT. Protein sequence: CASSGSGLAGGELFF.

V gene TRBV29-1 combines with J gene TRBJ2-4, with 8 bases matching TRBD1. In germline, CDR1 is SQVTM, CDR2 ANQGSEA. V lost 7 bases, J lost 0 bases, and 8 bases stayed unmatched. This CDR3 is built from 15 residues. CDR3 bases: TGCAGCGCACAAACAGGGGGGTTAGCCAAAAACATTCAGTACTTC. It codes for CSAQTGGLAKNIQYF.

This clone was found a few times. The chain employs TRBV6-1 and TRBJ1-2; possible D gene TRBD1, 6 bases. The CDR3 loop spans 12 amino acids. Germline V gene sequence: CDR1 MNHNS, CDR2 SASEGT. The V and J ends lost 7 bases and 8 bases respectively, with 14 bases between them. The CDR3 bases are TGTGCCAGCAAGAGGTCAGGGGAAGGCTACACCTTC. Protein product: CASKRSGEGYTF.